The 3 T cell receptor beta chains below all came from one sample that was sequenced in a study of siplizumab effects on memory and regulatory T cells. Assay: immunoSEQ multiplex PCR; the TCRdb copy retains only in-frame clones and omits some. The sample carries some 100,000 clones, around 95% recorded once. The specimen sequenced was Tregs sorted from blood. The receptors come from a human donor in good health.

Worth noting for this clone: At one of its ends the junction is not consistent with the germline gene, which may arise from a read error. The chain carries TRBV20-1 and TRBJ1-4; D is perhaps TRBD1 (5 bases). Germline V gives CDR1 DFQATT, CDR2 SNEGSKA (reference sequence). The CDR3 sequence is 11 residues long. In nucleotides, the CDR3 is TGTGGGGGTGCAACTAATGAAAAACTGTTTTTT. Translation gives CGGATNEKLFF.

This chain joins TRBV28 and TRBJ2-3; D uncertain. The CDR3 loop spans 14 amino acids. Germline V gene lookup returns CDR1 MDHEN and CDR2 SYDVKM. V lost 1 base and J lost 2, with 7 bases in between. The CDR3 sequence: CASSLFGNTDTQYF. The CDR3 nucleotides read TGTGCCAGCAGTTTATTTGGCAACACAGATACGCAGTATTTT.

V gene TRBV10-3 combines with J gene TRBJ2-7; D gene uncertain. The germline V gene encodes CDR1 ENHRY and CDR2 SYGVKD. V lost 3 bases and J lost 4, with 13 bases in between. The CDR3 has 14 amino acids. The CDR3 sequence is CAISESRQIYEQYF. As DNA, the CDR3 is TGTGCCATCAGTGAAAGTCGGCAGATTTACGAGCAGTACTTC.